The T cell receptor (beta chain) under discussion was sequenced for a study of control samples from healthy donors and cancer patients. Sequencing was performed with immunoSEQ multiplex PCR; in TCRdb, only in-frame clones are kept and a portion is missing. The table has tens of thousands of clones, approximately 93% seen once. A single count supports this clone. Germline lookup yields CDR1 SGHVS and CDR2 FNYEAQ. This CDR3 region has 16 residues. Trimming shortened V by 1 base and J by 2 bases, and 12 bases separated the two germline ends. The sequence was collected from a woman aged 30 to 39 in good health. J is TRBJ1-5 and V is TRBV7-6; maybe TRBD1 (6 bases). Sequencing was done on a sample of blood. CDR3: CASSLETGAGNQPQHF. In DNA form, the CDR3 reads TGTGCCAGCAGCTTAGAAACGGGGGCGGGCAATCAGCCCCAGCATTTT.